This T cell receptor beta chain was identified during a study of blood T cell repertoires in COVID-19. Study-level background: In each case, the material was cDNA or gDNA derived from T cells, B-cell-depleted T cells, or PBMCs.

Original data processing: Reference gene primer amplification yielded estimated nucleated cell counts. Assay used: immunoSEQ multiplex PCR; TCRdb lists only in-frame clones, some missing. V, J and clone size are taken as reported in that table, and D and trimming were inferred from the DNA itself. The table lists 450,000 or so clones, about nine tenths of them singletons. All enrollees were about 18 to 89 years old and from some 24 US areas. The CDR3 runs to 13 residues. Trimming removed 1 base from V and 4 bases from J, with 5 bases in between. Per germline, CDR1 LGHDT and CDR2 YNNKEL (reference sequence).

The origin of this receptor is a man between 18 and 35 years old who had recovered from COVID-19. Source material: PBMCs or T cells enriched from blood (not recorded which). This chain connects TRBV3-1 (or the pseudogene TRBV3-2) to TRBJ2-1; perhaps TRBD2 as D (5 bases). Here the CDR3 DNA reads TGTGCCAGCAGCCAAGGGAGGTACAATGAGCAGTTCTTC. The encoded protein is CASSQGRYNEQFF.